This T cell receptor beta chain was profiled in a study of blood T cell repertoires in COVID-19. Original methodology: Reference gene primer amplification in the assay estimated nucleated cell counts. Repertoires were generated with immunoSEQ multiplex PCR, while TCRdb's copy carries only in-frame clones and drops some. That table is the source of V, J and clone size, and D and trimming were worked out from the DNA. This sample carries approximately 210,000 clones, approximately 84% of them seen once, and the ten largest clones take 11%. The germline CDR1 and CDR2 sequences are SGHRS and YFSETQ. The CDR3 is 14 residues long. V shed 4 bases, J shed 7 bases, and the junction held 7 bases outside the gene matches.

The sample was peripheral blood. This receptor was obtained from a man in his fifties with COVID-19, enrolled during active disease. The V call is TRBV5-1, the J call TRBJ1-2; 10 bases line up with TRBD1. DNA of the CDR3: TGCGCCAGCAGCCCCCGGGACAGGGGAGGTGGCTACACCTTC. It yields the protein CASSPRDRGGGYTF.